Given below is one T cell receptor beta chain in context. This sample is part of a study of Ad26.COV2.S vaccination and SARS-CoV-2 variants. Only in-frame clones appear in the TCRdb table, and some are missing; sequencing was by immunoSEQ multiplex PCR. The sample lists 400,000 to 500,000 clones, more than 75% seen once, with around 3.6% in the top ten. As to treatment: roughly 18 received Ad26.COV2.S at low or high dose, single or two shots; several received placebo; per-sample allocation not given. On day 63 after the first injection, vaccine and placebo recipients gave samples. What was given as vaccine was an Ad26 vector encoding Wuhan-strain SARS-CoV-2 spike. The CDR3 is 14 amino acids. The V end was cut by 4 bases, the J end by 3 bases, with 13 bases between. Germline CDR1 WNHNN, CDR2 SYGVQD (reference sequence).

This clonotype was sampled from a person between 18 and 60 years old who received the Ad26.COV2.S COVID-19 vaccine or a placebo. The chain employs TRBV10-1 and TRBJ2-7; D is possibly TRBD2 (5 bases). The sequencing used peripheral blood, collected in a trial of Ad26.COV2.S vaccine versus placebo. The CDR3 coding sequence is TGCGCCAGCAGTGGGAGCGGCATTAACTACGAGCAGTACTTC. This encodes CASSGSGINYEQYF.